One and the same sample provided the 29 T cell receptor beta chains below, sequenced in a study of CD8 T cells in Susac syndrome. Random hexamers were used to reverse transcribe 0.5 to 1 ug of RNA. MiXCR, run by TCRdb on the immunoSEQ multiplex PCR reads, gives a single entry per CDR3 protein. The sample lists hundreds of thousands of distinct CDR3 sequences, 94% occurring once. Sample: CD4+ T cells from PBMCs. These receptor sequences come from a human donor with Susac syndrome.

The V call is TRBV10-3, the J call TRBJ1-3; D may be TRBD1 (5 bases). CDR3 length: 15 residues. V was clipped by 10 bases and J by 2 bases, with 18 bases between them. Per the germline V gene, CDR1 is ENHRY and CDR2 is SYGVKD. CDR3 coding DNA: TGTGCCACCGGGGGGGGTTGGTCGGCTGGAAACACCATATATTTT. Its protein is CATGGGWSAGNTIYF.

The gene calls are TRBV20-1 and TRBJ1-1; TRBD1 might be the D (6 bases). V was shortened by 6 bases and J by 6 bases, with 14 bases between the two germline ends. Germline CDR1 reads DFQATT; CDR2 reads SNEGSKA (reference sequence). This CDR3 region has 12 residues. CDR3 sequence: CSAQGGPAEAFF. CDR3 nucleotide sequence: TGCAGTGCGCAAGGGGGGCCAGCTGAAGCTTTCTTT.

V gene TRBV28 combines with J gene TRBJ1-4, with 7 nucleotides matching TRBD1. The CDR3 runs 14 residues. Trimming removed 6 bases from V and 4 bases from J; junction bases left unmatched: 5. The germline gives CDR1 MDHEN, CDR2 SYDVKM. The CDR3 sequence is CASSPGTDNEKLFF. CDR3 DNA: TGTGCCAGCAGCCCCGGGACAGATAATGAAAAACTGTTTTTT.

J is TRBJ2-6 and V is TRBV5-4; the D is unclear. Germline CDR1 and CDR2: SGHNT and YYREEE (reference sequence). CDR3 size: 13 residues. Trimming cost V 2 bases and J 6 bases, with 6 bases left between them. The CDR3 DNA reads as TGTGCCAGCAGCTTAGGCCCGGCCAACGTCCTGACTTTC. The encoded protein is CASSLGPANVLTF. Full variable domain (remainder filled in from reference TRBV5-4 and TRBJ2-6): ETGVTQSPTHLIKTRGQQVTLRCSSQSGHNTVSWYQQALGQGPQFIFQYYREEENGRGNFPPRFSGLQFPNYSSELNVNALELDDSALYLCASSLGPANVLTFGAGSRLTVL.

The chain links TRBV5-1 to TRBJ2-7; 12 bases map to TRBD2. CDR3 length: 15 residues. Germline CDR1 is SGHRS and CDR2 is YFSETQ. V was pared by 4 bases and J by 2 bases, with 4 bases of the junction left unmatched. The CDR3 reads CASSPLAGGPYEQYF. CDR3 DNA sequence: TGCGCCAGCAGCCCCCTAGCGGGGGGGCCCTACGAGCAGTACTTC.

This sequence joins TRBV30 and TRBJ2-5; D tentatively fits TRBD1 or TRBD2 (5 bases each). The V gene's germline CDR1 is GTSNPN and CDR2 SVGIG (reference sequence). V lost 3 bases to trimming and J lost 1 base, with 12 bases between them. The CDR3 covers 14 residues. The CDR3 sequence: CAWSPRDPQETQYF. The CDR3, as DNA: TGTGCCTGGAGCCCCCGGGACCCCCAAGAGACCCAGTACTTC. Looking up the rest from reference TRBV30 and TRBJ2-5 gives the full variable domain: SQTIHQWPATLVQPVGSPLSLECTVEGTSNPNLYWYRQAAGRGLQLLFYSVGIGQISSEVPQNLSASRPQDRQFILSSKKLLLSDSGFYLCAWSPRDPQETQYFGPGTRLLVL.

The count of this clonotype is one. The rearrangement joins TRBV20-1 to TRBJ1-1; a weak D match, TRBD1 (5 bases). With 3 bases removed from V and 3 bases from J, the gap between germline ends came to 11 bases. This CDR3 has 13 amino acids. Germline CDR1 DFQATT, CDR2 SNEGSKA (reference sequence). The CDR3 DNA sequence: TGCAGTGCTAGTCTCTGGGGACACACTGAAGCTTTCTTT. This codes for CSASLWGHTEAFF.

In this sample, this clonotype turned up once. The chain recombines TRBV7-2 with TRBJ2-7; D is possibly TRBD1 or TRBD2 (5 bases each). The germline V gene has CDR1 SGHTA and CDR2 FQGNSA. The length of the CDR3 is 15 residues. V lost 0 bases to trimming and J lost 4 bases, with 13 bases between them. The CDR3 loop reads CASSLAIGDPYEQYF. The CDR3 region has the DNA TGTGCCAGCAGCTTAGCGATAGGGGACCCTTACGAGCAGTACTTC.

This chain links TRBV28 with TRBJ2-1; a possible D gene is TRBD1 (5 bases). The germline V gene has CDR1 MDHEN and CDR2 SYDVKM. The CDR3 runs 14 residues. V gave up 6 bases and J gave up 7 bases, with 16 bases separating them. CDR3 amino acids: CASSLPRVKNEQFF. The CDR3 region has the DNA TGTGCCAGCAGCCTACCCAGGGTGAAGAATGAGCAGTTCTTC.

This clonotype occurred once. J is TRBJ1-2 and V is TRBV6-5, with TRBD1 identical over 9 bases. This CDR3 is 15 amino acids long. Germline values: CDR1 MNHEY, CDR2 SVGAGI. Trimming cost V 7 bases and J 3 bases; bases outside gene matches: 9. CDR3 loop: CASTSGTGRDYGYTF. CDR3 coding DNA: TGTGCCAGCACTTCGGGGACAGGGCGCGACTATGGCTACACCTTC.

J is TRBJ1-1 and V is TRBV25-1; possibly TRBD1 for D (5 bases). CDR1 MGHDK and CDR2 SYGVNS come from the germline V gene. This CDR3 is built from 14 residues. With 0 bases removed from V and 4 bases from J, the gap between germline ends came to 9 bases. Here the CDR3 DNA reads TGTGCCAGCAGTGAATACATGGGGGGCACTGAAGCTTTCTTT. The encoded protein is CASSEYMGGTEAFF.

V gene TRBV24-1 combines with J gene TRBJ1-5, with a weak D call TRBD1 (5 bases). The germline CDR1 and CDR2 sequences are KGHDR and SFDVKD. The CDR3 sequence is 16 residues long. V lost 2 bases and J lost 8, with 18 bases in between. The CDR3 is CATSDSKTVRYEPQHF. The CDR3 nucleotides are TGTGCCACCAGTGATTCGAAGACAGTTCGGTATGAGCCCCAGCATTTT.

The chain carries TRBV6-1 and TRBJ2-2; 12 bases are shared with TRBD2. The CDR3 spans 16 residues. CDR1 and CDR2 from the germline V gene are MNHNS and SASEGT. J was trimmed by 4 bases and V by 6 bases; bases with no gene match: 6. In nucleotides, the CDR3 is TGTGCCAGCAGCAAACTAGCGGGGGGTATCACCGGGGAGCTGTTTTTT. It codes for CASSKLAGGITGELFF.

The chain has TRBV12-3 or TRBV12-4 and TRBJ1-5; TRBD1 agrees at 8 bases. The CDR3 has 15 amino acids. V shed 6 bases, J shed 4 bases, and the junction held 8 bases outside the gene matches. The CDR3 is CASSRTGRANQPQHF. As DNA, the CDR3 is TGTGCCAGCAGCCGGACAGGGCGCGCTAATCAGCCCCAGCATTTT.

The gene calls are TRBV5-5 and TRBJ2-5, with D possibly being TRBD1 or TRBD2 (5 bases each). The germline gives CDR1 SGHKS, CDR2 YYEKEE (reference sequence). The V end lost 4 bases, the J end lost 5 bases, and 15 bases lay between the germline ends. The CDR3 has 14 residues. The CDR3 DNA sequence: TGTGCCAGCAGCCCGACCGGGACCCCGGAGACCCAGTACTTC. The encoded protein is CASSPTGTPETQYF.

This chain uses TRBV4-2 with TRBJ2-7; 10 nucleotides line up with TRBD1. The CDR3 covers 15 residues. The trim removed 5 bases at V and 1 base at J, leaving 5 bases unmatched. CDR1 and CDR2 (germline): LGHNA, YNFKEQ. In DNA, the CDR3 is TGTGCCAGCAGCGTTGGACAGGGGGGGTCCTACGAGCAGTACTTC. It yields the protein CASSVGQGGSYEQYF.

Note on this clonotype: A junction boundary mismatches the germline segment, possibly from a read error. The chain recombines TRBV4-3 with TRBJ1-2; D remains ambiguous. CDR1 LGHNA and CDR2 YSLEER come from the germline V gene. The CDR3 is 17 amino acids. As DNA, the CDR3 is TGCGCCATCAGCCAAGATAATGTTAAGGGCTCGAACTATGGCTACACCTTC. Amino acid sequence: CAISQDNVKGSNYGYTF.

The chain employs TRBV15 and TRBJ1-2; perhaps TRBD1 as D (5 bases). The CDR3 length is 14 residues. Trimming took off 3 bases at V and 10 bases at J, with 18 bases between the two ends. Germline CDR1 reads LNHNV; CDR2 reads YYDKDF (reference sequence). CDR3 sequence: CATSRPRGREDYTF. CDR3 sequence (DNA): TGTGCCACCAGCAGGCCACGGGGCAGGGAGGACTACACCTTC.

Only a few counts were recorded for this clonotype. The CDR3 region has the DNA TGCAGTGCTAGAGATCCGACAGGGCCAAGCACAGATACGCAGTATTTT. Protein sequence: CSARDPTGPSTDTQYF. The chain combines TRBV20-1 with TRBJ2-3; 7 bases line up with TRBD1. The germline gives CDR1 DFQATT, CDR2 SNEGSKA (reference sequence). The CDR3 is made up of 16 amino acids. The junction had 6 bases not matched to a gene; V was cut back by 0 bases and J by 0 bases.

The chain couples TRBV5-4 to TRBJ1-1; D is uncertain. The CDR3 covers 13 residues. Trimming removed 3 bases from V and 3 bases from J, with 9 bases in between. Germline lookup yields CDR1 SGHNT and CDR2 YYREEE (reference sequence). In DNA, the CDR3 is TGTGCCAGCAGCTCCCGGTTGGACACTGAAGCTTTCTTT. Protein product: CASSSRLDTEAFF.

The chain couples TRBV30 to TRBJ1-6; D not certain. The CDR3 loop spans 15 amino acids. The germline V gene encodes CDR1 GTSNPN and CDR2 SVGIG (reference sequence). V was cut by 1 base and J by 9 bases, with 16 bases left in between. DNA of the CDR3: TGTGCCTGGAGTGAGATTGCTTATATGGGTTCACCCCTCCACTTT. Translation gives CAWSEIAYMGSPLHF.

V and J are TRBV9 and TRBJ2-1; 11 bases map to TRBD1. Germline V gene sequence: CDR1 SGDLS, CDR2 YYNGEE. V dropped 4 bases and J dropped 8; count of bases not matched to a gene: 8. This CDR3 region has 15 residues. DNA for the CDR3: TGTGCCAGCAGCCCGATGGGACAGGGGGTCTATGAGCAGTTCTTC. Amino acids: CASSPMGQGVYEQFF.

The chain is built from TRBV5-1 and TRBJ2-7; D is perhaps TRBD1 (6 bases). In germline, CDR1 is SGHRS, CDR2 YFSETQ. This CDR3 spans 14 amino acids. V lost 0 bases and J 3 bases, leaving 10 bases between the germline ends. As DNA, the CDR3 is TGCGCCAGCAGCTTGGACGGCAGGGGCTACGAGCAGTACTTC. It translates to CASSLDGRGYEQYF.

The chain recombines TRBV20-1 with TRBJ2-5, with TRBD2 matching 12 bases. The CDR3 totals 15 residues. CDR1 and CDR2 (germline): DFQATT, SNEGSKA (reference sequence). V lost 3 bases, J lost 5 bases, and 7 bases stayed unmatched. The CDR3: CSASSLAGGLETQYF. CDR3 nucleotides: TGCAGTGCTAGTTCGCTAGCGGGGGGGCTTGAGACCCAGTACTTC.

The chain carries TRBV9 and TRBJ2-3; tentatively, D is TRBD2 (5 bases). Germline assignment: CDR1 SGDLS and CDR2 YYNGEE. Trimming pared 2 bases from V and 2 bases from J, leaving 12 bases between. The CDR3 consists of 15 residues. This CDR3 reads CASSVRRFPTDTQYF. CDR3 nucleotides: TGTGCCAGCAGCGTCAGGAGGTTTCCCACAGATACGCAGTATTTT. Looking up the rest from reference TRBV9 and TRBJ2-3 gives the full variable domain: DSGVTQTPKHLITATGQRVTLRCSPRSGDLSVYWYQQSLDQGLQFLIQYYNGEERAKGNILERFSAQQFPDLHSELNLSSLELGDSALYFCASSVRRFPTDTQYFGPGTRLTVL.

The rearrangement uses TRBV7-3 and TRBJ2-2; either TRBD1 or TRBD2 may fit D (5 bases each). V lost 5 bases and J 7 bases, leaving 17 bases between the germline ends. This CDR3 is 15 amino acids long. Germline CDR1 SGHTA, CDR2 FQGTGA. The CDR3 is CASSISGTPSGELFF. DNA for the CDR3: TGTGCCAGCAGCATATCCGGGACCCCCAGCGGGGAGCTGTTTTTT. Filled out from reference TRBV7-3 and TRBJ2-2, the complete variable domain reads GAGVSQTPSNKVTEKGKYVELRCDPISGHTALYWYRQSLGQGPEFLIYFQGTGAADDSGLPNDRFFAVRPEGSVSTLKIQRTERGDSAVYLCASSISGTPSGELFFGEGSRLTVL.

The chain carries TRBV6-5 and TRBJ1-5; D gene unclear. The CDR3 consists of 17 residues. Trimming shortened V by 4 bases and J by 1 base, and 17 bases separated the two germline ends. Germline CDR1 MNHEY, CDR2 SVGAGI. The CDR3 region has the DNA TGTGCCAGCAGTTCGGGTACCGGGGTTTTGAGCAATCAGCCCCAGCATTTT. Its protein product is CASSSGTGVLSNQPQHF.

The rearrangement links TRBV15 to TRBJ1-3; unclear D gene. V lost 0 bases, J lost 0 bases, and 9 bases lay in between. Germline lookup yields CDR1 LNHNV and CDR2 YYDKDF (reference sequence). The CDR3 totals 16 residues. The chain's CDR3 is CATSRDKRFSGNTIYF. The CDR3 coding sequence is TGTGCCACCAGCAGAGATAAACGGTTCTCTGGAAACACCATATATTTT.

The chain employs TRBV29-1 and TRBJ2-5; 9 bases fit TRBD2. The CDR3 length is 15 residues. V dropped 6 bases and J dropped 7; count of bases not matched to a gene: 15. Germline lookup yields CDR1 SQVTM and CDR2 ANQGSEA. The CDR3 region has the DNA TGCAGCGTGGGTCGGGAGCGGGGGGAATCCGGGACCCAGTACTTC. This translates into CSVGRERGESGTQYF.